This T cell receptor (beta chain) was observed in a study of shared clonotypes between healthy human individuals. For each subset, genomic DNA was distributed in equal portions over several immunoSEQ plates. Some clones are missing from TCRdb's copy, which holds only in-frame ones; the method was immunoSEQ multiplex PCR. The repertoire has 650,000 to 800,000 clones, over 55% of them found once; the top ten carry less than 2%. The CDR3 runs 15 residues. Germline V CDR1 and CDR2: SGHNT, YYREEE (reference sequence). The clonotype originates from a woman in her thirties in good health. The chain has TRBV5-4 and TRBJ2-1; 7 bases are a match to TRBD1. Specimen: memory CD4+ T cells sorted from blood. This sample's subset: CD45RA-negative fraction. DNA of the CDR3: TGTGCTTCAAGCAAACAGGGGAGCTCCTACAATGAGCAGTTCTTC. Translated: CASSKQGSSYNEQFF.